The 20 T cell receptor beta chains listed next were all sequenced from one sample in a study of cytomegalovirus exposure and HLA in healthy donors. Sequenced by immunoSEQ multiplex PCR; TCRdb stores in-frame clones only, minus some. This table has approximately 190,000 clones, 84% appearing once. The sequenced sample consisted of PBMCs. Every receptor here comes from a man aged 18 to 30 in good health and CMV-seropositive.

J is TRBJ2-3 and V is TRBV7-2, with D hard to call. This CDR3 has 13 amino acids. CDR1 SGHTA and CDR2 FQGNSA come from the germline V gene. Trimming removed 4 bases at V and 2 bases at J, with 7 bases between. CDR3: CASSSQATDTQYF. The CDR3 DNA reads TGTGCCAGCAGCTCCCAGGCCACAGATACGCAGTATTTT.

The chain combines TRBV9 with TRBJ2-1, with 10 bases that match TRBD2. The CDR3 length is 17 residues. Germline V CDR1 and CDR2: SGDLS, YYNGEE. V was pared by 3 bases and J by 7 bases, with 13 bases of the junction left unmatched. The CDR3 protein is CASSAHVLAGPANEQFF. The DNA of the CDR3 is TGTGCCAGCAGCGCCCATGTACTAGCGGGGCCAGCTAATGAGCAGTTCTTC.

The chain combines TRBV5-5 with TRBJ2-7; TRBD1 agrees at 8 bases. The CDR3 contains 13 residues. Trimming at V came to 4 bases and at J to 3 bases, leaving 3 bases not matched to a gene. Germline assignment: CDR1 SGHKS and CDR2 YYEKEE (reference sequence). The CDR3 nucleotides are TGTGCCAGCAGCCGGGACAGGATCTACGAGCAGTACTTC. Its translation: CASSRDRIYEQYF.

The V gene is TRBV27, the J gene TRBJ2-2, with 9 bases that match TRBD1. CDR3 length: 15 amino acids. Germline V lookup: CDR1 MNHEY, CDR2 SMNVEV (reference sequence). The ends lost 4 bases at V and 3 bases at J; junction bases unmatched: 3. In DNA, the CDR3 is TGTGCCAGCAGTTCCACAGGGGGCTACACCGGGGAGCTGTTTTTT. Its protein is CASSSTGGYTGELFF.

This chain joins TRBV6-5 and TRBJ1-1, with D perhaps matching TRBD1 (6 bases). From germline, CDR1 is MNHEY and CDR2 SVGAGI. The CDR3 extends over 15 amino acids. In DNA, the CDR3 is TGTGCTGCTTGGGGGGGGGCCCCAATGAACACTGAAGCTTTCTTT. It is translated as CAAWGGAPMNTEAFF.

This chain uses TRBV30 with TRBJ2-1; possible D gene TRBD2, 6 bases. Germline assignment: CDR1 GTSNPN and CDR2 SVGIG (reference sequence). V lost 4 bases, J lost 0 bases, and 10 bases lay in between. This CDR3 has 14 amino acids. The CDR3: CAWTLTSSYNEQFF. CDR3 bases: TGTGCCTGGACCCTGACTAGCTCCTACAATGAGCAGTTCTTC.

The chain has TRBV28 and TRBJ2-7; D possibly corresponds to TRBD2 (6 bases). The CDR3 length is 14 residues. The V and J ends lost 3 bases and 4 bases respectively, with 13 bases between them. Germline assignment: CDR1 MDHEN and CDR2 SYDVKM. CDR3 loop: CASSFTGRGYEQYF. CDR3 nucleotide sequence: TGTGCCAGCAGTTTCACCGGGAGAGGTTACGAGCAGTACTTC.

This sequence joins TRBV4-3 and TRBJ2-1; D might be TRBD2 (6 bases). The germline V gene has CDR1 LGHNA and CDR2 YSLEER. This CDR3 has 15 residues. Trimming removed 2 bases from V and 7 bases from J, with 15 bases in between. CDR3 DNA: TGCGCCAGCAGCCAAAGTGCGGGAATCGGAAATGAGCAGTTCTTC. This codes for CASSQSAGIGNEQFF.

The chain is built from TRBV7-8 and TRBJ2-6; possible D gene TRBD2, 5 bases. The CDR3 loop spans 16 amino acids. Trimming took 1 base from V and 0 from J, leaving 7 bases between them. Germline V gives CDR1 SGHVS, CDR2 FQNEAQ. CDR3 coding DNA: TGTGCCAGCAGCTTAGGAGGGCACTCTGGGGCCAACGTCCTGACTTTC. This encodes CASSLGGHSGANVLTF.

This clone has only one observation. The V and J genes are TRBV7-2 and TRBJ1-2; unclear D gene. This CDR3 is built from 15 residues. CDR1 is SGHTA, CDR2 FQGNSA, per germline. V gave up 0 bases and J gave up 4 bases, with 12 bases separating them. CDR3 nucleotide sequence: TGTGCCAGCAGCTTAGCCAGAGACGGAGGCTATGGCTACACCTTC. Its translation: CASSLARDGGYGYTF.

The chain carries TRBV28 and TRBJ2-7, with D possibly TRBD1 on 6 matching bases. Germline-derived CDR1 and CDR2 are MDHEN and SYDVKM. Trimming left V 1 base short and J 2 bases short, with 12 bases between. The CDR3 consists of 15 residues. The CDR3: CASSLSPTGAYEQYF. The CDR3, as DNA: TGTGCCAGCAGTTTATCTCCGACAGGAGCCTACGAGCAGTACTTC.

The chain employs TRBV7-2 and TRBJ1-2, with 8 bases identical to TRBD1. V was clipped by 4 bases and J by 6 bases; unmatched bases: 13. The CDR3 consists of 16 residues. Germline CDR1 reads SGHTA; CDR2 reads FQGNSA. CDR3 in DNA: TGTGCCAGCAGCTGGGGACAGGACCAACTTCTGAATGGCTACACCTTC. This sequence encodes CASSWGQDQLLNGYTF.

This sequence joins TRBV7-3 and TRBJ1-2; 10 nucleotides agree with TRBD1. V lost 5 bases and J lost 7; bases outside the gene matches: 10. The CDR3 is 15 residues long. Germline V gene lookup returns CDR1 SGHTA and CDR2 FQGTGA. CDR3 DNA: TGTGCCAGCAGCACCCCGGGACAGGGGATTGGTGGCTACACCTTC. Protein sequence: CASSTPGQGIGGYTF.

This sequence joins TRBV25-1 and TRBJ1-4; unclear D gene. The CDR3 length is 11 residues. CDR1 is MGHDK and CDR2 is SYGVNS in the germline V gene. The germline V and J ends were trimmed by 5 bases and 4 bases, with 2 bases remaining between them. Here the CDR3 reads CASSHNEKLFF. CDR3 DNA: TGTGCCAGCAGTCATAATGAAAAACTGTTTTTT.

V is TRBV4-1 and J is TRBJ2-7; 9 bases match TRBD1. The CDR3 is 16 amino acids. Germline CDR1 is MGHRA and CDR2 is YSYEKL. Trimming removed 0 bases from V and 3 bases from J; junction bases left unmatched: 6. In DNA, the CDR3 is TGCGCCAGCAGCCAAGAGCCGGACAGGGGAGGCTACGAGCAGTACTTC. Its protein product is CASSQEPDRGGYEQYF.

The gene calls are TRBV7-6 and TRBJ2-2, with D possibly being TRBD2 (6 bases). Per germline, CDR1 SGHVS and CDR2 FNYEAQ. The CDR3 runs 13 residues. V was shortened by 5 bases and J by 6 bases, with 10 bases between the two germline ends. The CDR3 loop is CASSPTGAGELFF. In nucleotides, the CDR3 is TGTGCCAGCAGCCCCACGGGGGCCGGGGAGCTGTTTTTT.

The V and J genes are TRBV9 and TRBJ2-3; D may be TRBD1 (5 bases). Germline loops: CDR1 SGDLS, CDR2 YYNGEE. The CDR3 is 15 residues long. Trimming stripped 0 bases from V and 3 bases from J, with 11 bases between. The CDR3 loop is CASSVDWGGTDTQYF. CDR3 coding DNA: TGTGCCAGCAGCGTAGACTGGGGCGGAACAGATACGCAGTATTTT.

The chain couples TRBV11-2 to TRBJ2-3; 10 nucleotides agree with TRBD2. The ends lost 4 bases at V and 4 bases at J; junction bases unmatched: 11. Germline assignment: CDR1 SGHAT and CDR2 FQNNGV. The CDR3 is 17 amino acids. This chain's CDR3 is CASSWTRSGRASDTQYF. The CDR3 DNA reads as TGTGCCAGCAGCTGGACCCGGAGCGGGAGGGCCTCAGATACGCAGTATTTT.

The chain carries TRBV19 and TRBJ1-5; the D is unclear. V lost 5 bases and J lost 5, with 16 bases in between. CDR1 is LNHDA, CDR2 SQIVND, per germline (reference sequence). The CDR3 covers 15 residues. The CDR3 spells CASSLLARLDQPQHF. In nucleotides, the CDR3 is TGTGCCAGTAGTCTCCTGGCAAGGCTAGATCAGCCCCAGCATTTT.

The J gene is TRBJ2-5, the V gene TRBV7-2; 10 bases line up with TRBD2. The CDR3 contains 14 residues. Germline CDR1 SGHTA, CDR2 FQGNSA. Trimming cost V 5 bases and J 5 bases; bases outside gene matches: 5. This chain's CDR3 is CASSPHSGRETQYF. Here the CDR3 DNA reads TGTGCCAGCAGCCCCCATAGCGGGAGGGAGACCCAGTACTTC. The variable domain in full, completed from reference TRBV7-2 and TRBJ2-5, reads GAGVSQSPSNKVTEKGKDVELRCDPISGHTALYWYRQSLGQGLEFLIYFQGNSAPDKSGLPSDRFSAERTGGSVSTLTIQRTQQEDSAVYLCASSPHSGRETQYFGPGTRLLVL.